This T cell receptor (beta chain) was captured in a study of blood T cell repertoires in COVID-19. About the research overall: PBMCs, B-cell-depleted T cells, or T cells provided the cDNA or gDNA that made up the material.

Original data processing: Estimation of nucleated cell counts was performed using reference gene primer amplification. The method was immunoSEQ multiplex PCR; TCRdb's version includes in-frame clones alone and lacks a portion of them. That table is the source of V, J and clone size, and D and trimming were worked out from the DNA. The table includes 380,000 or so clones, approximately 86% detected once. V was pared by 2 bases and J by 4 bases, with 5 bases of the junction left unmatched. The germline V gene has CDR1 SNHLY and CDR2 FYNNEI. CDR3 length: 15 amino acids. Relative to its sample, this clone is medium-sized.

This chain joins TRBV2 and TRBJ2-3; TRBD1 matches 8 bases. The source material was peripheral blood. This TCR was recovered from a woman in her fifties or sixties with COVID-19, enrolled during active disease. The CDR3 sequence is CASSEQGAGADTQYF. DNA for the CDR3: TGTGCCAGCAGTGAACAGGGGGCAGGGGCAGATACGCAGTATTTT.